This TCR beta chain was identified during a study of T cell responses to AZD1222 COVID-19 vaccine. Study results and caveats: None of the repertoires were sampled until the peak T cell response had passed. The sample set comprised mostly white British donors with more females, and clonal diversity was possibly underestimated.

For this clone: Its target is not known.

TCRdb keeps only in-frame clones here, not all; method: immunoSEQ multiplex PCR. The repertoire holds roughly 110,000 clones, with 87% as singletons. From germline, CDR1 is LNHNV and CDR2 YYDKDF (reference sequence). There are 16 residues in the CDR3. V gave up 2 bases and J gave up 5 bases, with 13 bases separating them. The V and J genes are TRBV15 and TRBJ1-6; no clear D gene. This clonotype was sampled from an adult in good health. Sequenced material: peripheral blood, taken on day 0 of AZD1222 vaccination. CDR3: CATSRMGEGNNSPLHF. The CDR3 DNA reads as TGTGCCACCAGCAGAATGGGAGAGGGAAATAATTCACCCCTCCACTTT.